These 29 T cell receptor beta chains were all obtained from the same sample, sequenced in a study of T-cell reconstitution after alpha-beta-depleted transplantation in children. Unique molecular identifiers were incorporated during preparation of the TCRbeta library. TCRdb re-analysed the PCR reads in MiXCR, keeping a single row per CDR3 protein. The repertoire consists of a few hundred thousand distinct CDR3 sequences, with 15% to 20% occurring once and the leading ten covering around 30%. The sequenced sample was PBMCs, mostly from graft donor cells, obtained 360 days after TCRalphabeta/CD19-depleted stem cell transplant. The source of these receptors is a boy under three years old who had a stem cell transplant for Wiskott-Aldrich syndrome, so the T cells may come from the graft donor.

CDR3 protein: CASSPRGGLQETQYF. CDR3 sequence (DNA): TGTGCCAGCAGCCCCCGGGGGGGCTTGCAAGAGACCCAGTACTTC. The rearrangement joins TRBV7-9 to TRBJ2-5; 8 bases line up with TRBD2. CDR3 length: 15 amino acids. V lost 5 bases and J lost 2; bases outside the gene matches: 7. Germline assignment: CDR1 SEHNR and CDR2 FQNEAQ (reference sequence).

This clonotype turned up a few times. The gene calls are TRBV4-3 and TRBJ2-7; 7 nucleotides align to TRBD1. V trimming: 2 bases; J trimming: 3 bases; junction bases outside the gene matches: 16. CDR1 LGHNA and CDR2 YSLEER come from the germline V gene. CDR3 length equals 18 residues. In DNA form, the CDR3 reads TGCGCCAGCAGCCAACTGATATCGACAGGGCCGCCATACTACGAGCAGTACTTC. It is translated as CASSQLISTGPPYYEQYF.

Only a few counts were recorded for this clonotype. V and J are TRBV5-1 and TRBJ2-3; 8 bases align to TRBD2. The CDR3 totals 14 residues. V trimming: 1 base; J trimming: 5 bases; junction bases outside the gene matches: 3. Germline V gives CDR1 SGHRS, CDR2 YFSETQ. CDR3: CASSLRGGLDTQYF. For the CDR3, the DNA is TGCGCCAGCAGCTTGCGGGGGGGGTTAGATACGCAGTATTTT.

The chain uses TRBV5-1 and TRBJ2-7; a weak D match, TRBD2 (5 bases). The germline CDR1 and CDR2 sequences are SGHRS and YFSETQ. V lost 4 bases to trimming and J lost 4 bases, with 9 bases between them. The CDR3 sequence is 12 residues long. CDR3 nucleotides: TGCGCCAGCAGCATGGACTCTTACGAGCAGTACTTC. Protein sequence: CASSMDSYEQYF.

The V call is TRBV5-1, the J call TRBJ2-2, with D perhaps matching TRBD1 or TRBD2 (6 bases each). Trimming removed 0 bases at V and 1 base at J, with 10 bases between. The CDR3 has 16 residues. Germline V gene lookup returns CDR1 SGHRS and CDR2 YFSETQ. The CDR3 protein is CASSLDGGRNTGELFF. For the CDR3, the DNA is TGCGCCAGCAGCTTGGACGGGGGCCGGAACACCGGGGAGCTGTTTTTT.

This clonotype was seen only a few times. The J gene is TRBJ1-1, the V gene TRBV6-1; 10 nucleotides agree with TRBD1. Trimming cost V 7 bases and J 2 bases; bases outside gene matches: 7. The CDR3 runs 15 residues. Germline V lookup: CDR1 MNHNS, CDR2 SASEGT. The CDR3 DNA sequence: TGTGCCAGCAAGCGGGACAGGGGTCCTAACACTGAAGCTTTCTTT. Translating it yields CASKRDRGPNTEAFF.

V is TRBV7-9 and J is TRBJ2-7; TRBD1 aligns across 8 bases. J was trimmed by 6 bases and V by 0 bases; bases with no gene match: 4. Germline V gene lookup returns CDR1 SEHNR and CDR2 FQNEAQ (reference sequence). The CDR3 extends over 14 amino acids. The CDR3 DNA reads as TGTGCCAGCAGCTTAGCCGGACAGGGACCCGAGCAGTACTTC. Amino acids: CASSLAGQGPEQYF.

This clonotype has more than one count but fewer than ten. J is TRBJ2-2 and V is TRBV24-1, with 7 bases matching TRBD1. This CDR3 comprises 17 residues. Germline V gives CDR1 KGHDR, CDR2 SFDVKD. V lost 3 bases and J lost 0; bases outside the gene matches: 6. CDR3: CATSDPSGTANTGELFF. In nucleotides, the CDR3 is TGTGCCACCAGTGATCCGTCGGGGACAGCGAACACCGGGGAGCTGTTTTTT.

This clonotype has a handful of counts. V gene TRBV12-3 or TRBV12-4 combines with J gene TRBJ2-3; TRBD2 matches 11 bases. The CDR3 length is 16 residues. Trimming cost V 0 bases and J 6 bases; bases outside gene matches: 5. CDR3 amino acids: CASSLALAGGGDTQYF. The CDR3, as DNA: TGTGCCAGCAGTTTAGCTCTAGCGGGGGGAGGGGATACGCAGTATTTT.

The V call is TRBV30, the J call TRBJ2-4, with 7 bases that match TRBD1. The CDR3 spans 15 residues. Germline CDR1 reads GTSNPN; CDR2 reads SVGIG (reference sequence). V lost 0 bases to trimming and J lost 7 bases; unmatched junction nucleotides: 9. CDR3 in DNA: TGTGCCTGGAGTGTACAGGACAGGCTGAGGAACATTCAGTACTTC. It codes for CAWSVQDRLRNIQYF.

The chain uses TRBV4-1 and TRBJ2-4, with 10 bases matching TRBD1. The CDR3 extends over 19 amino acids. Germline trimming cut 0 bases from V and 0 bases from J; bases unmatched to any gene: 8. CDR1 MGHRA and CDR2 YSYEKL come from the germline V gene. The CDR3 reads CASSQEEGQGTLAKNIQYF. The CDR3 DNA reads TGCGCCAGCAGCCAAGAGGAGGGACAGGGGACCTTAGCCAAAAACATTCAGTACTTC.

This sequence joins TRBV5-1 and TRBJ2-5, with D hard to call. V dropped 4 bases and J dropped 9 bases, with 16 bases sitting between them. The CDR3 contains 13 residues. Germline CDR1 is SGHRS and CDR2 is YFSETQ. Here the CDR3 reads CASSNRPGAAQYF. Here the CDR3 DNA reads TGCGCCAGCAGCAACCGCCCGGGTGCGGCCCAGTACTTC.

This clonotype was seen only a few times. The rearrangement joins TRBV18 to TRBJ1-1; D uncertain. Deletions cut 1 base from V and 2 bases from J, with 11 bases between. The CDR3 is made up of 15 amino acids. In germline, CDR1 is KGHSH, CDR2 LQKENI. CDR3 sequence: CASSPLGGGNTEAFF. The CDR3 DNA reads TGTGCCAGCTCACCACTGGGAGGCGGCAACACTGAAGCTTTCTTT.

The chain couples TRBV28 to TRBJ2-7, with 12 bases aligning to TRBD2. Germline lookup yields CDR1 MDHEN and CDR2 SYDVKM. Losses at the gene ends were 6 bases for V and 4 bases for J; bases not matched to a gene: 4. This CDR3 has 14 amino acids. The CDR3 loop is CASSYLAGGYEQYF. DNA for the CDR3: TGTGCCAGCAGCTACCTAGCGGGGGGGTACGAGCAGTACTTC.

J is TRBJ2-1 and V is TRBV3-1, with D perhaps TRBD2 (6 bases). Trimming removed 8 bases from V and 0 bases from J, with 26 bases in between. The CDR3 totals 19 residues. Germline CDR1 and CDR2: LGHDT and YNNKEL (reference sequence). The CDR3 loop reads CASCYRGLAKSLSYNEQFF. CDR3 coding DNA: TGTGCCAGCTGTTACCGGGGACTGGCGAAGTCCCTCTCCTACAATGAGCAGTTCTTC.

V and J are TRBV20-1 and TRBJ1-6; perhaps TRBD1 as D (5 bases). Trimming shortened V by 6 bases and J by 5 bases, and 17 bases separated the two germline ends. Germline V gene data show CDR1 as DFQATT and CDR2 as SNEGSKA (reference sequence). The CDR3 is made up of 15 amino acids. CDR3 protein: CSAPVAGTDNSPLHF. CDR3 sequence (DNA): TGCAGTGCCCCGGTGGCCGGGACCGATAATTCACCCCTCCACTTT.

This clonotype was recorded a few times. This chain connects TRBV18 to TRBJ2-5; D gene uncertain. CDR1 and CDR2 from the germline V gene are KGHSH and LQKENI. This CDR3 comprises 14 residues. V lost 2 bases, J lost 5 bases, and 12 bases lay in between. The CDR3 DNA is TGTGCCAGCTCACCAAAGGTTGGCGGCGAGACCCAGTACTTC. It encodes CASSPKVGGETQYF.

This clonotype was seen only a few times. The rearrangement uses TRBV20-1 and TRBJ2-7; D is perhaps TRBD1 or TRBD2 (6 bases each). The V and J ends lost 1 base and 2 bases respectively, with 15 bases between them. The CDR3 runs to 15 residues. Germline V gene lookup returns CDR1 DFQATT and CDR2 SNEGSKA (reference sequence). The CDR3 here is CSARAGGGETYEQYF. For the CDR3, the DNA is TGCAGTGCTAGAGCCGGAGGGGGTGAGACCTACGAGCAGTACTTC.

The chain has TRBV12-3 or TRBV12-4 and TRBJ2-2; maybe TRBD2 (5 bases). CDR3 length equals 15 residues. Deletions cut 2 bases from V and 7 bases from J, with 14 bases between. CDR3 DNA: TGTGCCAGCAGTTTAAGGACTGCCTCAAACGGGGAGCTGTTTTTT. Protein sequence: CASSLRTASNGELFF.

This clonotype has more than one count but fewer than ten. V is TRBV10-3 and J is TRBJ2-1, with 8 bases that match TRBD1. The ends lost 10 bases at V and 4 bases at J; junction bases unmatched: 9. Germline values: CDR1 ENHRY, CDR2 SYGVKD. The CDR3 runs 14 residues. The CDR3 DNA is TGTGCCACCAAGGCAGGGGGCGGTTACAATGAGCAGTTCTTC. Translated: CATKAGGGYNEQFF.

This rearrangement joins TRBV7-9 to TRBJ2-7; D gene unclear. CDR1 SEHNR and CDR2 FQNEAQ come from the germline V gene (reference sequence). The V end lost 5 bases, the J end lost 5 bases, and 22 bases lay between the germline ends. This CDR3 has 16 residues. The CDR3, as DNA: TGTGCCAGCAGCCCAGTTCGACCGTCCCTCTTTGACGAGCAGTACTTC. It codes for CASSPVRPSLFDEQYF. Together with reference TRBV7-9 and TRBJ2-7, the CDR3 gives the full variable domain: DTGVSQNPRHKITKRGQNVTFRCDPISEHNRLYWYRQTLGQGPEFLTYFQNEAQLEKSRLLSDRFSAERPKGSFSTLEIQRTEQGDSAMYLCASSPVRPSLFDEQYFGPGTRLTVT.

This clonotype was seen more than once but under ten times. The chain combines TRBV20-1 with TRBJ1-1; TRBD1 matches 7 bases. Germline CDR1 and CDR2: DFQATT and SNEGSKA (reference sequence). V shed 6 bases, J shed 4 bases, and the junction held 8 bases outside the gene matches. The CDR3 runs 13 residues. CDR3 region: CSARHDRVTEAFF. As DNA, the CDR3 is TGCAGTGCCCGACACGACAGGGTCACTGAAGCTTTCTTT.

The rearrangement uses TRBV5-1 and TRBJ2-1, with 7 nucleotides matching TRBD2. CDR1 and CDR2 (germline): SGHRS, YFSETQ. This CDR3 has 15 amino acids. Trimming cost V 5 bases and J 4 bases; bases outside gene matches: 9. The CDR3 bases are TGCGCCAGCAGTTCCGGGACTACCCTTTACAATGAGCAGTTCTTC. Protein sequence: CASSSGTTLYNEQFF.

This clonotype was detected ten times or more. The CDR3 spells CASSLASSSSYNEQFF. CDR3 DNA: TGTGCCAGCAGTTTAGCCTCTAGCAGCTCCTACAATGAGCAGTTCTTC. The chain is built from TRBV12-3 or TRBV12-4 and TRBJ2-1, with a tentative D call TRBD2 (5 bases). V lost 0 bases to trimming and J lost 0 bases, with 9 bases between them. This CDR3 region has 16 residues.

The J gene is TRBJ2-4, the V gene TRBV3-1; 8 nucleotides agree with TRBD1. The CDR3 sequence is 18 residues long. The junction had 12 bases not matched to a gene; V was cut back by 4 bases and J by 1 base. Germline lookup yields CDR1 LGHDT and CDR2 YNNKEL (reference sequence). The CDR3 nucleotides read TGTGCCAGCAGCCCAGGACAGGGCGTCCCTACCGCCAAAAACATTCAGTACTTC. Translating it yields CASSPGQGVPTAKNIQYF.

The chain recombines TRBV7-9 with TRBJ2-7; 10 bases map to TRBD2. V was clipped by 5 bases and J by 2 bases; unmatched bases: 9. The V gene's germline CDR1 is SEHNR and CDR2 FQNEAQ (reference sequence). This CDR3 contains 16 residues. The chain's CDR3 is CASSPAGLAATYEQYF. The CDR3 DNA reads TGTGCCAGCAGCCCGGCCGGACTAGCGGCAACCTACGAGCAGTACTTC.

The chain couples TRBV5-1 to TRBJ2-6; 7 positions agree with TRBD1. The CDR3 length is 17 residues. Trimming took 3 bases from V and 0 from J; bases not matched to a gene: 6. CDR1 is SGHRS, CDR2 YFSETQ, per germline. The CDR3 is CASSSDRESSGANVLTF. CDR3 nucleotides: TGCGCCAGCAGCTCCGACAGGGAGAGCTCTGGGGCCAACGTCCTGACTTTC. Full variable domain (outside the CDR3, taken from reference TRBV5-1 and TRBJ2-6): KAGVTQTPRYLIKTRGQQVTLSCSPISGHRSVSWYQQTPGQGLQFLFEYFSETQRNKGNFPGRFSGRQFSNSRSEMNVSTLELGDSALYLCASSSDRESSGANVLTFGAGSRLTVL.

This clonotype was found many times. The CDR3 nucleotides are TGTGCCAGCAGCTCTAGGACGGCCTACGAGCAGTACTTC. Translating it yields CASSSRTAYEQYF. The chain combines TRBV11-2 with TRBJ2-7; D unclear. The V gene's germline CDR1 is SGHAT and CDR2 FQNNGV. Deletions cut 4 bases from V and 2 bases from J, with 9 bases between. CDR3 length: 13 amino acids.

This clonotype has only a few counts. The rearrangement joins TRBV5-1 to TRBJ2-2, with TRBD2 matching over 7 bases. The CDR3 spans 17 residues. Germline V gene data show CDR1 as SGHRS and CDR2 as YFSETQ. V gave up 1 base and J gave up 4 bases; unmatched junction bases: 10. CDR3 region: CASSLPPLAGFTGELFF. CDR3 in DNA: TGCGCCAGCAGCTTGCCTCCCTTAGCGGGTTTCACCGGGGAGCTGTTTTTT.